The 21 T cell receptor beta chains below were found in one sample sequenced in a study of post-analysis software for immune sequencing data (dated by TCRdb to between 2014 and 2017). Findings and caveats that apply to the study as a whole: Patients showed significantly higher frequencies than controls for a handful of TRBV segments, among them TRBV5-6, TRBV5-1 and TRBV20-1.

These receptors are not linked to any known antigen. The protocol used for the library was PCR. Reads for this sample came from an Illumina HiSeq 2500. Unique molecular identifiers were incorporated into TCR beta cDNA libraries to reduce PCR and sequencing biases. Using fastp trimming at Q25 and MiXCR clonotype assembly, TCRdb reanalyzed the public sequencing data and kept in-frame beta chains. Each record represents a unique CDR3 protein, reported with the most common genes and DNA among its rows. The sample includes approximately 400,000 distinct CDR3 sequences, with 30% to 45% observed a single time. About an eighth of the sample rests with the top ten. The sample consisted of blood. The receptors come from a girl between 5 and 17 years old with multiple sclerosis.

The chain employs TRBV6-1 and TRBJ2-2; weak D call: TRBD1 (6 bases). Germline V gene sequence: CDR1 MNHNS, CDR2 SASEGT. Deletions cut 5 bases from V and 3 bases from J, with 13 bases between. The CDR3 contains 15 residues. The CDR3 here is CASSSHRVDTGELFF. The CDR3 nucleotides are TGTGCCAGCAGTTCCCACAGGGTCGACACCGGGGAGCTGTTTTTT.

This chain links TRBV12-3 or TRBV12-4 with TRBJ1-5; 8 nucleotides align to TRBD1. The CDR3 sequence is 15 residues long. Losses at the gene ends were 2 bases for V and 9 bases for J; bases not matched to a gene: 9. For the CDR3, the DNA is TGTGCCAGCAGTTTAAGGGACAGGCCTAAGGGGCCCCAGCATTTT. Translation: CASSLRDRPKGPQHF.

This sequence joins TRBV7-9 and TRBJ2-3; 8 bases line up with TRBD2. With V trimmed by 2 bases and J by 6 bases, 10 bases remained unmatched. Germline lookup yields CDR1 SEHNR and CDR2 FQNEAQ (reference sequence). CDR3 length: 16 residues. CDR3 region: CASSLLAGSKWDTQYF. As DNA, the CDR3 is TGTGCCAGCAGCTTACTAGCGGGTTCTAAGTGGGATACGCAGTATTTT.

In the case of this clonotype: At one of its ends the junction is not consistent with the germline gene, which may arise from a read error. The rearrangement uses TRBV5-5 and TRBJ2-7, with 11 bases aligning to TRBD2. Germline V gene lookup returns CDR1 SGHKS and CDR2 YYEKEE (reference sequence). This CDR3 contains 16 residues. DNA of the CDR3: TGTGCCAGCAGGAAGATCGGGACTAGCGGACTGTACGGGCAGTACTTC. Translated, it gives CASRKIGTSGLYGQYF. Variable domain in full (rest from reference TRBV5-5 and TRBJ2-7): DAGVTQSPTHLIKTRGQQVTLRCSPISGHKSVSWYQQVLGQGPQFIFQYYEKEERGRGNFPDRFSARQFPNYSSELNVNALLLGDSALYLCASRKIGTSGLYGQYFGPGTRLTVT.

The chain combines TRBV20-1 with TRBJ2-3; a possible D gene is TRBD2 (6 bases). The germline V gene has CDR1 DFQATT and CDR2 SNEGSKA (reference sequence). V was trimmed by 4 bases and J by 6 bases, leaving 20 bases between them. CDR3 length: 15 amino acids. The DNA of the CDR3 is TGCAGTGCTACTTGGACTGACCGGGGGACGGATACGCAGTATTTT. Its protein is CSATWTDRGTDTQYF.

V is TRBV4-1 and J is TRBJ2-1; 7 bases are shared with TRBD1. CDR1 MGHRA and CDR2 YSYEKL come from the germline V gene. The CDR3 is 13 amino acids. The trim removed 6 bases at V and 5 bases at J, leaving 4 bases unmatched. The CDR3 is CASRPTGNNEQFF. The CDR3 region has the DNA TGCGCCAGCAGACCGACAGGGAACAATGAGCAGTTCTTC.

This clonotype was seen a few times. The CDR3 sequence: CASSPRSGRETQYF. Written as DNA, the CDR3 is TGTGCCAGCTCACCAAGGTCAGGGAGGGAGACCCAGTACTTC. V and J are TRBV18 and TRBJ2-7; tentative D call: TRBD2 (6 bases). With the DNA end fitting TRBJ2-5 better, the J assignment may be wrong. The CDR3 covers 14 residues. Germline V gene data show CDR1 as KGHSH and CDR2 as LQKENI.

V is TRBV12-3 or TRBV12-4 and J is TRBJ2-4, with D tentatively TRBD2 (5 bases). V was pared by 4 bases and J by 0 bases, with 13 bases between. This CDR3 is 16 amino acids long. The CDR3 region has the DNA TGTGCCAGCAGTTCGGGAAGGGCGGGAGCCAAAAACATTCAGTACTTC. It encodes CASSSGRAGAKNIQYF.

The chain is built from TRBV28 and TRBJ1-4, with D tentatively TRBD1 (6 bases). V was pared by 3 bases and J by 8 bases, with 16 bases between. This CDR3 has 15 amino acids. Germline assignment: CDR1 MDHEN and CDR2 SYDVKM. This CDR3 reads CASSFNGDRKEKLFF. The CDR3, as DNA: TGTGCCAGCAGTTTTAATGGAGACAGGAAGGAAAAACTGTTTTTT.

This chain joins TRBV20-1 and TRBJ1-2, with D maybe TRBD1 (5 bases). The CDR3 is 13 amino acids. Trimming took off 6 bases at V and 0 bases at J, with 11 bases between the two ends. Germline CDR1 DFQATT, CDR2 SNEGSKA (reference sequence). This CDR3 is CSAATDPNYGYTF. The CDR3 nucleotides read TGCAGTGCCGCGACAGATCCTAACTATGGCTACACCTTC.

The chain has TRBV2 and TRBJ2-7; D possibly corresponds to TRBD1 (6 bases). V lost 6 bases to trimming and J lost 3 bases, with 15 bases between them. The CDR3 has 14 amino acids. Germline V gene lookup returns CDR1 SNHLY and CDR2 FYNNEI. CDR3 nucleotides: TGTGCCAGCAGCGGACAGAAAAGGGGCTACGAGCAGTACTTC. Its translation: CASSGQKRGYEQYF.

The chain joins TRBV2 to TRBJ2-1; D ambiguous. Germline CDR1 is SNHLY and CDR2 is FYNNEI. V was shortened by 7 bases and J by 0 bases, with 13 bases between the two germline ends. This CDR3 spans 15 amino acids. As DNA, the CDR3 is TGTGCCAGCACCCGAGGCCAAAGCTCCTACAATGAGCAGTTCTTC. As protein: CASTRGQSSYNEQFF.

The chain is built from TRBV6-5 and TRBJ2-7, with D maybe TRBD2 (7 bases). Trimming took 0 bases from V and 4 from J, leaving 13 bases between them. Germline CDR1 and CDR2: MNHEY and SVGAGI. This CDR3 region has 15 residues. The CDR3 DNA reads TGTGCCAGCAGTTACTCCGGGGGGCTCGGTTACGAGCAGTACTTC. It yields the protein CASSYSGGLGYEQYF.

V is TRBV4-1 and J is TRBJ1-1; tentatively, D is TRBD1 (5 bases). The germline V gene encodes CDR1 MGHRA and CDR2 YSYEKL. This CDR3 contains 13 residues. Trimming took 4 bases from V and 4 from J, leaving 10 bases between them. The CDR3 DNA reads TGCGCCAGCAGCCCGACGGGGCTCACTGAAGCTTTCTTT. Protein sequence: CASSPTGLTEAFF.

The rearrangement links TRBV3-1 to TRBJ2-1; TRBD2 matches 8 bases. This CDR3 is built from 18 residues. The ends lost 4 bases at V and 3 bases at J; junction bases unmatched: 14. The germline gives CDR1 LGHDT, CDR2 YNNKEL (reference sequence). DNA of the CDR3: TGTGCCAGCAGCCGAACAATCGGGGCGGGGGGACGCTACAATGAGCAGTTCTTC. Its protein product is CASSRTIGAGGRYNEQFF.

To note about this clonotype: The junction shows a germline mismatch at one end, possibly a read error. This chain links TRBV13 with TRBJ2-7; TRBD2 matches 7 bases. Per the germline V gene, CDR1 is PRHDT and CDR2 is FYEKMQ (reference sequence). The CDR3 consists of 15 residues. CDR3 sequence reads: CASSLGSGAPLEQYF. The CDR3 DNA is TGTGCCAGCAGCCTAGGCAGCGGGGCCCCGCTCGAGCAGTACTTC.

This clonotype was seen more than once but under ten times. CDR3 residues: CASRDRVDNEQFF. For the CDR3, the DNA is TGTGCCAGCAGGGACAGGGTGGATAATGAGCAGTTCTTC. The chain links TRBV6-1 to TRBJ2-1, with 8 bases identical to TRBD1. Germline V gives CDR1 MNHNS, CDR2 SASEGT. This CDR3 has 13 amino acids. Trimming cost V 6 bases and J 7 bases; bases outside gene matches: 5.

This clonotype was detected a few times. The rearrangement uses TRBV5-1 and TRBJ2-3; perhaps TRBD2 as D (6 bases). Looked up from germline, CDR1 is SGHRS and CDR2 is YFSETQ. V was shortened by 4 bases and J by 11 bases, with 20 bases between the two germline ends. The CDR3 covers 14 residues. CDR3 sequence reads: CASSTSDDGGMQYF. In DNA form, the CDR3 reads TGCGCCAGCAGCACGTCGGACGACGGGGGAATGCAGTATTTT.

This clonotype has only a few counts. V is TRBV6-1 and J is TRBJ2-5, with 9 positions matching TRBD2. J was trimmed by 5 bases and V by 5 bases; bases with no gene match: 18. Germline values: CDR1 MNHNS, CDR2 SASEGT. The CDR3 consists of 18 residues. Here the CDR3 reads CASSPRTSARLDRETQYF. As DNA, the CDR3 is TGTGCCAGCAGTCCCCGGACTAGCGCGCGCCTTGATCGGGAGACCCAGTACTTC.

The rearrangement uses TRBV6-2 or TRBV6-3 and TRBJ2-1; 8 nucleotides match TRBD1. With 4 bases clipped from V and 9 bases from J, the junction kept 8 bases outside the gene matches. The CDR3 consists of 14 residues. The germline V gene encodes CDR1 MNHEY and CDR2 SVGEGT. The CDR3 protein is CASSWDRNLPEQFF. The CDR3 bases are TGTGCCAGCAGTTGGGACAGGAATCTACCTGAGCAGTTCTTC.

The chain combines TRBV4-3 with TRBJ1-5; no reliable D call. Trimming removed 0 bases from V and 7 bases from J, with 13 bases in between. Germline V gene lookup returns CDR1 LGHNA and CDR2 YSLEER. The CDR3 length is 15 residues. This chain's CDR3 is CASSQDRRSGQPQHF. The CDR3 DNA sequence: TGCGCCAGCAGCCAAGATAGACGAAGTGGGCAGCCCCAGCATTTT.